One sample yielded the 9 T cell receptor beta chains listed below, sequenced in a study of cytomegalovirus exposure and HLA in healthy donors. The PCR used 60 Vbeta and 13 Jbeta primers. Produced via immunoSEQ multiplex PCR; TCRdb's table is partial and in-frame only. The sample lists more than 95,000 clones; about 15% were seen once. Sequenced input: PBMCs. Receptor source: a female donor in good health and CMV-seropositive.

This clone was seen a handful of times. This chain joins TRBV28 and TRBJ1-5, with D possibly being TRBD1 (5 bases). The CDR3 is made up of 11 amino acids. V was shortened by 4 bases and J by 9 bases, with 7 bases between the two germline ends. Germline V CDR1 and CDR2: MDHEN, SYDVKM. The DNA for the CDR3 is TGTGCCAGCAGTTCCGGGGGGCCCCAGCATTTT. Encoded protein: CASSSGGPQHF.

The chain combines TRBV27 with TRBJ2-2; 9 bases map to TRBD2. CDR1 MNHEY and CDR2 SMNVEV come from the germline V gene (reference sequence). Losses at the gene ends were 3 bases for V and 0 bases for J; bases not matched to a gene: 2. This CDR3 comprises 16 residues. CDR3 loop: CASSFLAGTNTGELFF. In DNA, the CDR3 is TGTGCCAGCAGTTTTCTAGCGGGGACGAACACCGGGGAGCTGTTTTTT.

V gene TRBV19 combines with J gene TRBJ1-4; TRBD1 might be the D (6 bases). The CDR3 contains 14 residues. V dropped 2 bases and J dropped 6 bases, with 10 bases sitting between them. The V gene's germline CDR1 is LNHDA and CDR2 SQIVND (reference sequence). The CDR3 reads CASSIRGADEKLFF. The CDR3 coding sequence is TGTGCCAGTAGTATACGGGGGGCTGATGAAAAACTGTTTTTT.

This clone was counted between two and nine times. The V call is TRBV7-3, the J call TRBJ1-5, with TRBD1 matching 10 bases. The CDR3 covers 15 residues. In germline, CDR1 is SGHTA, CDR2 FQGTGA. Germline trimming cut 7 bases from V and 1 base from J; bases unmatched to any gene: 4. The CDR3 is CASNRTGGSNQPQHF. The CDR3, as DNA: TGTGCCAGCAACCGGACAGGGGGGAGCAATCAGCCCCAGCATTTT.

The chain employs TRBV6-5 and TRBJ2-7; the D is unclear. From germline, CDR1 is MNHEY and CDR2 SVGAGI. V lost 4 bases and J 6 bases, leaving 13 bases between the germline ends. The CDR3 spans 13 residues. This CDR3 is CASSSTRSSEQYF. Written as DNA, the CDR3 is TGTGCCAGCAGTTCTACCAGGTCCAGCGAGCAGTACTTC.

The CDR3 DNA is TGTGCCACCAGCACCGGGTGGGGGGGGCGTGGATTGAAGACCCAGTACTTC. This encodes CATSTGWGGRGLKTQYF. J is TRBJ2-5 and V is TRBV15; a possible D gene is TRBD2 (7 bases). The CDR3 spans 17 residues. Per germline, CDR1 LNHNV and CDR2 YYDKDF (reference sequence). Trimming left V 4 bases short and J 6 bases short, with 24 bases between.

The chain couples TRBV4-1 to TRBJ2-3, with 11 bases identical to TRBD2. From germline, CDR1 is MGHRA and CDR2 YSYEKL. The CDR3 has 18 residues. Trimming at V came to 2 bases and at J to 3 bases, leaving 10 bases not matched to a gene. CDR3 sequence: CASSQFYGTSGGTDTQYF. The CDR3 region has the DNA TGCGCCAGCAGCCAATTCTACGGGACTAGCGGCGGGACAGATACGCAGTATTTT.

This clone was picked up a small number of times. The V call is TRBV5-1, the J call TRBJ2-3, with TRBD2 matching over 9 bases. Germline V gene sequence: CDR1 SGHRS, CDR2 YFSETQ. Losses at the gene ends were 2 bases for V and 4 bases for J; bases not matched to a gene: 11. The length of the CDR3 is 17 residues. The CDR3, as DNA: TGCGCCAGCAGCTTCGAGTTAGCGGGAGTTGGCGCAGATACGCAGTATTTT. This translates into CASSFELAGVGADTQYF.

This clone was counted a few times. This chain joins TRBV27 and TRBJ2-1; D is possibly TRBD2 (6 bases). CDR1 and CDR2 from the germline V gene are MNHEY and SMNVEV (reference sequence). V shed 6 bases and J shed 1 base, with 16 bases lying between them. This CDR3 is 16 amino acids long. DNA for the CDR3: TGTGCCAGCAGCCCCCTAGGTGGGAGGTCCTACAATGAGCAGTTCTTC. This encodes CASSPLGGRSYNEQFF.